The T cell receptor (beta chain) described here comes from a study of OX40 agonist ivuxolimab in advanced cancers. This clone was observed a few times. Per germline, CDR1 SGHNT and CDR2 YYREEE (reference sequence). V dropped 3 bases and J dropped 6; count of bases not matched to a gene: 3. The CDR3 length is 13 residues. Repertoires were generated with immunoSEQ multiplex PCR, while TCRdb's copy carries only in-frame clones and drops some. The sample carries about 84,000 clones, roughly nine tenths recorded once. The receptor was isolated from an adult with an advanced solid tumor such as melanoma, head and neck, liver or kidney cancer. Source: CD4+ or CD8+ T cells sorted from blood, taken in a trial of the OX40 agonist ivuxolimab. The V gene is TRBV5-4, the J gene TRBJ2-7, with 10 nucleotides matching TRBD1. CDR3 in amino acids: CASSSWTGGEQYF. The CDR3, as DNA: TGTGCCAGCAGCTCGTGGACAGGGGGCGAGCAGTACTTC.